This TCR beta chain was observed in a study of shared clonotypes between healthy human individuals. The wider study: Per donor, CD8 memory used one plate, CD8 naive used two, CD4 memory used three and CD4 naive used three.

Naive CD45RA+ and memory CD45RA-negative subsets were split from CD4+ cells. The CDR3 covers 16 residues. The germline gives CDR1 SGHVS, CDR2 FQNEAQ. Trimming took off 7 bases at V and 1 base at J, with 17 bases between the two ends. Here immunoSEQ multiplex PCR was the method, and the copy in TCRdb shows in-frame clones only, minus some. This repertoire shows some 630,000 clones, 60% to 80% found once; its top ten account for under 2%. The receptor was derived from a woman between 25 and 40 years old in good health. The source material was memory CD4+ T cells sorted from blood. Subset here: CD45RA-negative fraction. The chain employs TRBV7-8 and TRBJ2-1; D call uncertain. CDR3 loop: CASTLRRADSYNEQFF. DNA for the CDR3: TGTGCCAGCACCCTGCGAAGGGCAGATTCCTACAATGAGCAGTTCTTC.